This entry lists 10 T cell receptor beta chains sequenced from one sample in a study of T-cell reconstitution after alpha-beta-depleted transplantation in children. Using unique molecular identifiers, the investigators prepared the TCRbeta library. TCRdb analysed the PCR reads with MiXCR anew, one entry per CDR3 protein. The sample has around 15,000 distinct CDR3 sequences; 4.5% to 6% are singletons. Source: PBMCs, taken before TCRalphabeta/CD19-depleted stem cell transplant. The receptor source for this set is a boy aged 10-17 years with acute lymphoblastic leukemia, due to receive a stem cell transplant.

This clonotype was detected ten times or more. The chain joins TRBV7-9 to TRBJ2-2; D might be TRBD2 (5 bases). The V and J ends lost 2 bases and 8 bases respectively, with 12 bases between them. Germline lookup yields CDR1 SEHNR and CDR2 FQNEAQ (reference sequence). This CDR3 has 14 amino acids. CDR3 in DNA: TGTGCCAGCAGCTTAAGCCCGTCGGGGGGGGAGCTGTTTTTT. Translated, it gives CASSLSPSGGELFF.

This clonotype appeared many times. The V and J genes are TRBV5-6 and TRBJ1-5; D may be TRBD1 (5 bases). Between the trimmed V and J ends, which lost 3 bases and 11 bases, there was a span of 21 bases. This CDR3 has 15 residues. Germline CDR1 SGHDT, CDR2 YYEEEE. The CDR3 is CASSSSGGSLTAQHF. Written as DNA, the CDR3 is TGTGCCAGCAGCTCCAGCGGGGGTTCTCTCACCGCCCAGCATTTT. Together with reference TRBV5-6 and TRBJ1-5, the CDR3 gives the full variable domain: DAGVTQSPTHLIKTRGQQVTLRCSPKSGHDTVSWYQQALGQGPQFIFQYYEEEERQRGNFPDRFSGHQFPNYSSELNVNALLLGDSALYLCASSSSGGSLTAQHFGDGTRLSIL.

This clonotype was recorded at least ten times. The chain is built from TRBV12-3 or TRBV12-4 and TRBJ2-6; D tentatively fits TRBD1 or TRBD2 (5 bases each). The length of the CDR3 is 18 residues. Between the trimmed V and J ends, which lost 5 bases and 2 bases, there was a span of 19 bases. In DNA form, the CDR3 reads TGTGCCAGCAGTCCCCGGTGGGACCCCAACCCTGGGGCCAACGTCCTGACTTTC. It translates to CASSPRWDPNPGANVLTF.

This clonotype was detected ten times or more. V and J are TRBV2 and TRBJ2-3; tentative D call: TRBD1 (6 bases). CDR3 length equals 14 residues. Looked up from germline, CDR1 is SNHLY and CDR2 is FYNNEI. V was pared by 6 bases and J by 6 bases, with 16 bases between. The DNA for the CDR3 is TGTGCCAGCAGGGGGACCGTTACAGGGGATACGCAGTATTTT. This translates into CASRGTVTGDTQYF.

This clonotype was seen at least ten times. The chain recombines TRBV28 with TRBJ1-1, with TRBD1 matching 8 bases. The CDR3 length is 12 residues. Germline V lookup: CDR1 MDHEN, CDR2 SYDVKM. The trim removed 1 base at V and 8 bases at J, leaving 0 bases unmatched. The CDR3 sequence: CASSLYRGEAFF. DNA for the CDR3: TGTGCCAGCAGTTTATACAGGGGGGAAGCTTTCTTT.

Here the CDR3 reads CASSQNPDMYISYNEQFF. CDR3 nucleotides: TGTGCCAGCAGCCAAAACCCCGACATGTATATCTCCTACAATGAGCAGTTCTTC. The gene calls are TRBV9 and TRBJ2-1; D call uncertain. V gave up 4 bases and J gave up 0 bases, with 20 bases separating them. This CDR3 is built from 18 residues. Germline assignment: CDR1 SGDLS and CDR2 YYNGEE.

This clonotype was detected ten times or more. The V gene is TRBV28, the J gene TRBJ2-2, with TRBD1 matching 9 bases. V lost 1 base, J lost 3 bases, and 9 bases stayed unmatched. From germline, CDR1 is MDHEN and CDR2 SYDVKM. This CDR3 has 18 residues. This CDR3 reads CASSLSVYRGRYTGELFF. The CDR3 coding sequence is TGTGCCAGCAGTTTATCCGTTTACAGGGGGCGCTACACCGGGGAGCTGTTTTTT.

This clonotype was detected ten times or more. The gene calls are TRBV6-2 or TRBV6-3 and TRBJ1-1; 7 bases align to TRBD1. The V and J ends lost 4 bases and 1 base, in that order; junction bases with no gene match: 6. CDR1 and CDR2 (germline): MNHEY, SVGEGT. The CDR3 is made up of 15 amino acids. As DNA, the CDR3 is TGTGCCAGCAGTTTAGGGGGCTGGGCGAACACTGAAGCTTTCTTT. It yields the protein CASSLGGWANTEAFF.

This clonotype has at least ten counts. The V gene is TRBV7-2, the J gene TRBJ2-7, with 9 bases matching TRBD2. Trimming at V came to 3 bases and at J to 2 bases, leaving 8 bases not matched to a gene. The germline V gene encodes CDR1 SGHTA and CDR2 FQGNSA. The CDR3 runs to 16 residues. The CDR3 DNA reads TGTGCCAGCAGCTTGAGACTAGCGGCACGCCCCTACGAGCAGTACTTC. Protein: CASSLRLAARPYEQYF.

This clonotype has ten or more counts. This sequence joins TRBV4-3 and TRBJ2-2, with 9 bases identical to TRBD1. Trimming removed 1 base from V and 5 bases from J; junction bases left unmatched: 5. The length of the CDR3 is 16 residues. Germline CDR1 reads LGHNA; CDR2 reads YSLEER. The CDR3 DNA is TGCGCCAGCAGCCAAGGGGACAGGGTTTGGACCGGGGAGCTGTTTTTT. This gives the protein CASSQGDRVWTGELFF.